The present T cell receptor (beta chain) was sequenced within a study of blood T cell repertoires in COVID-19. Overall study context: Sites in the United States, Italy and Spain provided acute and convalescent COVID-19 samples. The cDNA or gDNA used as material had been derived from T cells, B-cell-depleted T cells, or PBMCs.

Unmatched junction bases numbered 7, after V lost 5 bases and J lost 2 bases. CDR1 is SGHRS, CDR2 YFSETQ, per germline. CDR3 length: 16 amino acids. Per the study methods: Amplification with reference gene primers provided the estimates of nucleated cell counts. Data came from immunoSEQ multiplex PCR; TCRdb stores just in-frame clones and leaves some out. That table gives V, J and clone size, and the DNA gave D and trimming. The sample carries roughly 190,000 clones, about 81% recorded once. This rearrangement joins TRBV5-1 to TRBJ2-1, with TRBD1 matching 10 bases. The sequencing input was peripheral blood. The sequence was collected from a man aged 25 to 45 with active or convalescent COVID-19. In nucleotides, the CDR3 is TGCGCCAGCAGGCTTACCGGGACAGGGGCCTACAATGAGCAGTTCTTC. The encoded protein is CASRLTGTGAYNEQFF.